Each of the 15 T cell receptor beta chains below was sequenced from the same sample in a study of blood T cells in healthy people across ages. Through a sample-barcoded 5' primer and a J-beta primer mix, a second PCR was run for 7 to 11 cycles. One entry per CDR3 protein results from TCRdb running MiXCR on the 5' RACE reads. The sample lists roughly 720,000 distinct CDR3 sequences, about 48% occurring once. Sample: blood. These receptors came from an older man in good health.

The chain combines TRBV11-2 with TRBJ2-6; possibly TRBD2 for D (6 bases). V lost 5 bases and J 0 bases, leaving 26 bases between the germline ends. The CDR3 extends over 21 amino acids. CDR1 SGHAT and CDR2 FQNNGV come from the germline V gene. CDR3 region: CASSPNPLAGGIHSGANVLTF. The CDR3 DNA reads TGTGCCAGCAGCCCGAACCCCCTGGCAGGAGGGATCCACTCTGGGGCCAACGTCCTGACTTTC.

The CDR3 coding sequence is TGCAGTGCAGAAACCACGCCGGGGGAGCAGTACTTC. This encodes CSAETTPGEQYF. The chain joins TRBV20-1 to TRBJ2-5; D may be TRBD2 (6 bases). CDR3 length: 12 amino acids. V shed 6 bases and J shed 11 bases, with 19 bases lying between them. Germline V gives CDR1 DFQATT, CDR2 SNEGSKA (reference sequence).

J is TRBJ2-7 and V is TRBV7-9, with unresolved D. The CDR3 spans 12 residues. Trimming shortened V by 5 bases and J by 5 bases, and 10 bases separated the two germline ends. Per the germline V gene, CDR1 is SEHNR and CDR2 is FQNEAQ (reference sequence). The chain's CDR3 is CASSPEGHEQYF. The CDR3 nucleotides are TGTGCCAGCAGCCCCGAAGGACACGAGCAGTACTTC.

The rearrangement uses TRBV14 and TRBJ1-1, with TRBD1 as a possible D gene (5 bases). Germline-derived CDR1 and CDR2 are SGHDN and FVKESK. Trimming left V 0 bases short and J 0 bases short, with 11 bases between. This CDR3 contains 16 residues. The CDR3 nucleotides are TGTGCCAGCAGCCAAGATTATGGGGCGGTGAACACTGAAGCTTTCTTT. Residues: CASSQDYGAVNTEAFF.

The chain couples TRBV12-3 or TRBV12-4 to TRBJ2-3; 9 bases map to TRBD2. V lost 5 bases, J lost 6 bases, and 18 bases stayed unmatched. The CDR3 extends over 18 amino acids. CDR3 bases: TGTGCCAGCAGTCTCTTCTTAGCGGGAGAGCTTAGGTTTGATACGCAGTATTTT. The encoded protein is CASSLFLAGELRFDTQYF.

This sequence joins TRBV27 and TRBJ1-6; 9 nucleotides match TRBD1. The V gene end was trimmed by 5 bases and the J gene end by 11 bases; junction bases not matched to a gene: 7. The germline CDR1 and CDR2 sequences are MNHEY and SMNVEV (reference sequence). CDR3 length: 14 amino acids. This chain's CDR3 is CASSPAGTGPPLHF. CDR3 nucleotide sequence: TGTGCCAGCAGTCCCGCCGGGACAGGGCCACCCCTCCACTTT.

The chain carries TRBV7-3 and TRBJ2-1; D ambiguous. Trimming removed 1 base from V and 5 bases from J, with 9 bases in between. The CDR3 covers 14 residues. Germline CDR1 is SGHTA and CDR2 is FQGTGA. CDR3: CASSLNRQDNEQFF. CDR3 bases: TGTGCCAGCAGCTTAAATCGGCAGGACAATGAGCAGTTCTTC.

This clonotype turned up a few times. V gene TRBV7-2 combines with J gene TRBJ2-6, with 7 bases lining up with TRBD1. With V trimmed by 5 bases and J by 1 base, 5 bases remained unmatched. The CDR3 has 16 residues. Germline CDR1 and CDR2: SGHTA and FQGNSA. CDR3 amino acids: CASSRDSSSGANVLTF. In nucleotides, the CDR3 is TGTGCCAGCAGCAGGGACAGTTCATCTGGGGCCAACGTCCTGACTTTC.

The chain has TRBV7-2 and TRBJ2-7, with 10 nucleotides matching TRBD2. Germline V gene lookup returns CDR1 SGHTA and CDR2 FQGNSA. The CDR3 length is 15 residues. V was pared by 10 bases and J by 4 bases, with 13 bases of the junction left unmatched. The CDR3 region is CATTVQREGRYEQYF. The CDR3 DNA reads TGTGCCACCACGGTCCAGCGGGAGGGTCGGTACGAGCAGTACTTC.

V is TRBV20-1 and J is TRBJ2-1; a possible D gene is TRBD1 (5 bases). The germline V gene encodes CDR1 DFQATT and CDR2 SNEGSKA (reference sequence). The CDR3 has 16 residues. Trimming stripped 6 bases from V and 0 bases from J, with 18 bases between. CDR3 in amino acids: CSAQELGPSSYNEQFF. In DNA form, the CDR3 reads TGCAGTGCCCAAGAGCTGGGGCCGAGCTCCTACAATGAGCAGTTCTTC.

This clonotype was seen a handful of times. J is TRBJ2-1 and V is TRBV12-3 or TRBV12-4; TRBD1 or TRBD2 may be the D gene (5 bases each). The CDR3 is 14 amino acids. Trimming left V 7 bases short and J 0 bases short, with 10 bases between. The CDR3 DNA sequence: TGTGCCAGCACCTGGGGGAGCTCCTACAATGAGCAGTTCTTC. This encodes CASTWGSSYNEQFF.

This clonotype has only one observation. This chain connects TRBV15 to TRBJ1-1; TRBD1 matches 10 bases. This CDR3 has 17 amino acids. V gave up 0 bases and J gave up 0 bases; unmatched junction bases: 4. Germline values: CDR1 LNHNV, CDR2 YYDKDF (reference sequence). Here the CDR3 reads CATSREGQGSLNTEAFF. CDR3 in DNA: TGTGCCACCAGCAGAGAGGGACAGGGGTCTTTGAACACTGAAGCTTTCTTT. The full variable domain, rest sourced from reference TRBV15 and TRBJ1-1, is DAMVIQNPRYQVTQFGKPVTLSCSQTLNHNVMYWYQQKSSQAPKLLFHYYDKDFNNEADTPDNFQSRRPNTSFCFLDIRSPGLGDTAMYLCATSREGQGSLNTEAFFGQGTRLTVV.

This sequence joins TRBV7-2 and TRBJ2-5, with TRBD2 as a possible D gene (7 bases). This CDR3 is built from 14 residues. Trimming took 5 bases from V and 4 from J, leaving 14 bases between them. Germline CDR1 reads SGHTA; CDR2 reads FQGNSA. CDR3 sequence reads: CASSPLGGLETQYF. CDR3 in DNA: TGTGCCAGCAGCCCCCTGGGGGGGCTAGAGACCCAGTACTTC.

The rearrangement links TRBV2 to TRBJ2-3; D might be TRBD1 or TRBD2, each matching 5 bases. The CDR3 consists of 14 residues. The V end lost 7 bases, the J end lost 13 bases, and 24 bases lay between the germline ends. Per the germline V gene, CDR1 is SNHLY and CDR2 is FYNNEI. CDR3 region: CASTLGTSLRQEYF. The CDR3, as DNA: TGTGCCAGCACTCTTGGGACCTCACTTCGCCAGGAGTATTTT.

This chain links TRBV2 with TRBJ1-1, with a weak D call TRBD1 (6 bases). V lost 8 bases, J lost 8 bases, and 9 bases lay in between. This CDR3 has 10 residues. Germline V lookup: CDR1 SNHLY, CDR2 FYNNEI. The CDR3 sequence is CASDGQEAFF. For the CDR3, the DNA is TGTGCCAGCGATGGACAGGAAGCTTTCTTT.